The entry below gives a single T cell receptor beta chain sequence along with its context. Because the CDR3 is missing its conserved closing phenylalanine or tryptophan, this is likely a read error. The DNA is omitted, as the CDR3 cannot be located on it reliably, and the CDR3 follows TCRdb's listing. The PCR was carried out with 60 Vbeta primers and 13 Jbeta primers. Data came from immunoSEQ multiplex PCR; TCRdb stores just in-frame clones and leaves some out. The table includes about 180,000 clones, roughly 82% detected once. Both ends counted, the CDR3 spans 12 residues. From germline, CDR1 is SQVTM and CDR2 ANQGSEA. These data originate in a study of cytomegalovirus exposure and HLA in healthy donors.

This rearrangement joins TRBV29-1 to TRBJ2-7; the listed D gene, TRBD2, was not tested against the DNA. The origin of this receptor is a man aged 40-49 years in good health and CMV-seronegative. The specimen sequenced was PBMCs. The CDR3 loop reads CRLPGLAGGPLT.